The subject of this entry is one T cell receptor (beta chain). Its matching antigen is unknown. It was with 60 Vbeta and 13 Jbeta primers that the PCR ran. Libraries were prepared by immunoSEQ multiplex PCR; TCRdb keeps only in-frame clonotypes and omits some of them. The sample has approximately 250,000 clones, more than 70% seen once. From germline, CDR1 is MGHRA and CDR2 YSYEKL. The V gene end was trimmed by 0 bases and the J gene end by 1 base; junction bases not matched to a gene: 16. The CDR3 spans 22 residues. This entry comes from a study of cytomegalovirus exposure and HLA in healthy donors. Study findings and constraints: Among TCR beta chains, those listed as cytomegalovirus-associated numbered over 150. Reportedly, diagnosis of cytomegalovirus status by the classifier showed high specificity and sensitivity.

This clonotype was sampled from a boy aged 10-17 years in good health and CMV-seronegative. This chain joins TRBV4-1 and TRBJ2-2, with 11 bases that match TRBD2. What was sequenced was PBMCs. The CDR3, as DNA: TGCGCCAGCAGCCAAGATTCCCGAGTAGCGGGGGGGAACCTTAAGAACACCGGGGAGCTGTTTTTT. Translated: CASSQDSRVAGGNLKNTGELFF.